This is a list of T cell receptor beta chains from one sample in a study of Graves' ophthalmopathy and Graves' hyperthyroidism. TCRdb re-derived calls from the multiplex PCR reads in MiXCR, one entry per CDR3 protein. The sample consists of around 1.1 million distinct CDR3 sequences, about 38% of them appearing once. The specimen was peripheral blood or thyroid tissue (not recorded which). These receptor sequences come from an adult man with Graves' hyperthyroidism. Both conserved end residues are part of each CDR3. A D gene is named only where the DNA matches it firmly. Expanded clones get a size class; other rows say once, few or many, or leave the size out.

17,TRBV19,TRBD1,TRBJ1-4,.,TGTGCCAGTAGTATGCCTCTTCGGGACAGGGCGTACGAAAAACTGTTTTTT,CASSMPLRDRAYEKLFF
17,TRBV7-2,TRBD1,TRBJ2-5,.,TGTGCCAGCAGCTTAGCGGGAACAGGGGGCACTCGAGAGACCCAGTACTTC,CASSLAGTGGTRETQYF
16,TRBV20-1,TRBD2,TRBJ2-5,.,TGCAGTGCTAGAGGGCTAGCGGGAGGGAGACAAGAGACCCAGTACTTC,CSARGLAGGRQETQYF
15,TRBV7-9,.,TRBJ2-3,.,TGTGCCAGCAGCTTACGGCCGCAGGGGCCAGATACGCAGTATTTT,CASSLRPQGPDTQYF
14,TRBV5-6,.,TRBJ1-1,few,TGTGCCAGCAGCTTGGCCCTTGAGGGCACTGAAGCTTTCTTT,CASSLALEGTEAFF
17,TRBV19,TRBD1,TRBJ1-1,many,TGTGCCAGTAGTATAAGTCGGACAGGGCGAATGAACACTGAAGCTTTCTTT,CASSISRTGRMNTEAFF
16,TRBV14,.,TRBJ1-1,.,TGTGCCAGCACCCCCGGGGTCCCTAGTGGGAACACTGAAGCTTTCTTT,CASTPGVPSGNTEAFF
15,TRBV30,TRBD1,TRBJ1-4,.,TGTGCCTGGAGTGTACAGGGGTTACGTAATGAAAAACTGTTTTTT,CAWSVQGLRNEKLFF
16,TRBV7-9,.,TRBJ1-5,many,TGTGCCAGCAGCTTAGGCACCCAGAATAGCAATCAGCCCCAGCATTTT,CASSLGTQNSNQPQHF
15,TRBV20-1,.,TRBJ2-5,.,TGCAGTGCTAAGCAAGCGGGCGGAAGACAAGAGACCCAGTACTTC,CSAKQAGGRQETQYF
13,TRBV25-1,TRBD1,TRBJ1-2,many,TGTGCCAGCAGTGAAGGACAGGGGGACGGCTACACCTTC,CASSEGQGDGYTF
12,TRBV2,.,TRBJ2-5,many,TGTGCCAGCAGTGAAGATGAGGGGACCCAGTACTTC,CASSEDEGTQYF
16,TRBV6-6,.,TRBJ2-7,few,TGTGCCAGCAGTTACGTACGATCTGGTGGCTCCTACGAGCAGTACTTC,CASSYVRSGGSYEQYF
13,TRBV29-1,.,TRBJ2-2,many,TGCAGCGGATTCGGGACGAACACCGGGGAGCTGTTTTTT,CSGFGTNTGELFF
14,TRBV20-1,.,TRBJ2-7,.,TGCAGTGCTAGTGGGGTCAGCAAGGGGTACGAGCAGTACTTC,CSASGVSKGYEQYF
17,TRBV11-2,.,TRBJ1-1,.,TGTGCCTGGAGCCCACCGGCTGGGGTACAGGGTAATGATGAAGCTTTCTTT,CAWSPPAGVQGNDEAFF
16,TRBV6-6,.,TRBJ2-2,few,TGTGCCAGCAGTGAATGGGAGACAGTGAACACCGGGGAGCTGTTTTTT,CASSEWETVNTGELFF
13,TRBV7-6,.,TRBJ1-1,.,TGTGCCAGCAGCTTAGCGGGGCTTACTGAAGCTCTCTTT,CASSLAGLTEALF
14,TRBV7-9,.,TRBJ2-5,many,TGTGCCAGCAGCTTAAGTGCGGTATGTGAGACCCAGTACTTC,CASSLSAVCETQYF
11,TRBV29-1,.,TRBJ2-6,.,TGCAGCGCTGGAGGGACCTACGTCCTGACTTTC,CSAGGTYVLTF
16,TRBV25-1,TRBD1,TRBJ1-3,.,TGTGCCAGCAGTGATGGGGGACAGGGGTTTCGAAACACCATATATTTT,CASSDGGQGFRNTIYF
14,TRBV18,TRBD1,TRBJ1-4,.,TGTGCCAGCTCACCTCCGGGACAGCTAGAAAAACTGTTTTTT,CASSPPGQLEKLFF
15,TRBV18,.,TRBJ2-2,.,TGTGCCAGCTCGCGGGGCAGGCAGAACACCGGGGAGCTGTTTTTT,CASSRGRQNTGELFF
13,TRBV19,.,TRBJ2-7,few,TGTGCCAGTACCCCGGGACGGACCTACGAGCAGTACTTC,CASTPGRTYEQYF
12,TRBV20-1,.,TRBJ2-2,.,TGCAGCCCCGACCGGGACACCGGGGAGCTGTTTTTT,CSPDRDTGELFF
13,TRBV5-1,TRBD1,TRBJ2-7,many,TGCGCCAGCAGCCTGGGACAGGGTAGCGGGCAGTACTTC,CASSLGQGSGQYF
16,TRBV4-3,.,TRBJ1-5,.,TGCGCCAGCAGCCAAGAAGCGACAAGAAACAATCAGCCCCAGCATTTT,CASSQEATRNNQPQHF
15,TRBV28,.,TRBJ1-2,.,TGTGCCAGCAGTTTAATGGGAGAACTCCCCTATGGCTACACCTTC,CASSLMGELPYGYTF
15,TRBV19,TRBD1,TRBJ1-5,many,TGTGCCAGTACCTTCCGAAGGGAGGGGGCTCAGCCCCAGCATTTT,CASTFRREGAQPQHF
15,TRBV7-9,TRBD1,TRBJ2-7,.,TGTGCCAGCAGCTCCGGGACAGGGGAGTTCTACGAGCAGTACTTC,CASSSGTGEFYEQYF
15,TRBV5-4,TRBD1,TRBJ2-5,few,TGTGCCAGCAGCTCCGCAGGGGGCAGCCAAGAGACCCAGTACTTC,CASSSAGGSQETQYF
14,TRBV14,.,TRBJ2-5,many,TGTGCCAGCAGCCAATTAGACTACCAAGAGACCCAGTACTTC,CASSQLDYQETQYF
13,TRBV2,TRBD1,TRBJ2-7,.,TGTGCCAGCGACGGGGACAGCTCCTACGAGCAGTACTTC,CASDGDSSYEQYF
15,TRBV7-2,.,TRBJ1-5,many,TGTGCCAGCAGCCCTACTTTAGGATTCAATCAGCCCCAGCATTTT,CASSPTLGFNQPQHF
10,TRBV11-2,.,TRBJ2-7,.,TGTGCCAGCTTAAACGGGGCAGGAAGATTC,CASLNGAGRF
14,TRBV29-1,TRBD1,TRBJ2-7,once,TGCAGCGTTGTAGCCGGACAGGGCACACGGGAGCAGTACTTC,CSVVAGQGTREQYF
13,TRBV10-3,TRBD1,TRBJ1-4,many,TGTGCCACCGGACAGGAAAGGAATGAAAAACTGTTTTTT,CATGQERNEKLFF
15,TRBV20-1,TRBD2,TRBJ2-2,many,TGCAGTGCGCGGACTAGCGGGAGGGGAACCGGGGAGCTGTTTTTT,CSARTSGRGTGELFF
14,TRBV28,.,TRBJ1-2,.,TGTGCCAGCAGCCCACTCCCCGCAGGCTATGGCTACACCTTC,CASSPLPAGYGYTF
14,TRBV20-1,.,TRBJ2-2,many,TGCAGTGCTATTGGGAGTGCGAACACCGGGGAGCTGTTTTTT,CSAIGSANTGELFF
15,TRBV7-8,.,TRBJ2-1,.,TGTGCCAGCAGGGGGGACGGGACGGCAGACAATGAGCAGTTCTTC,CASRGDGTADNEQFF
14,TRBV10-2,TRBD1,TRBJ1-1,many,TGCGCCAGCAGGGACAGGGTGGGCGTACTGGATGCTTTCTTT,CASRDRVGVLDAFF
13,TRBV2,TRBD2,TRBJ2-7,many,TGTGCCACCCGGGGGGGTTTTGACTACGAGCAGTACTTC,CATRGGFDYEQYF
13,TRBV5-1,.,TRBJ1-1,many,TGCGCCAGCAGCCCCAGGACAACATCTGAAGCTTTCTTT,CASSPRTTSEAFF
14,TRBV6-4,TRBD1,TRBJ2-2,many,TGTGCCAGCAGTGACAGGGGGCACACCGGGGAGCTGTTTTTT,CASSDRGHTGELFF
17,TRBV25-1,.,TRBJ2-2,.,TGTGCCAGCAGTTACGCTCTTCCGTCTCAGAACACCGGGGAGCTGTTTTTT,CASSYALPSQNTGELFF
18,TRBV13,TRBD2,TRBJ2-5,few,TGTGCCAGCAGTTTAGGGACTAGCGGGAGAGCCCCCCAAGAGACCCAGTACTTC,CASSLGTSGRAPQETQYF
16,TRBV5-5,.,TRBJ2-2,few,TGTGCCAGCAGCCTAGGGACGGCAATCATGCCCGGGGAGCTGTTTTTT,CASSLGTAIMPGELFF
14,TRBV5-1,.,TRBJ2-2,few,TGCGCCAGCGGCGTGGATGCGGGCACCGGGGAGCTGTTTTTT,CASGVDAGTGELFF
15,TRBV9,.,TRBJ2-2,few,TGTGCCAGCAGCTTTGAGCAGACGCCCACCGGGGAGCTGTTTTTT,CASSFEQTPTGELFF
16,TRBV5-1,.,TRBJ2-6,many,TGCGCCAGCAGCCAGAGACAGGTTTTTGGGGCCAACGTCCTGACTTTC,CASSQRQVFGANVLTF
14,TRBV7-2,.,TRBJ2-2,.,TGTGCCAGCAGCTTAGAAGTCAGACCTGGGGAGCTGTTTTTT,CASSLEVRPGELFF